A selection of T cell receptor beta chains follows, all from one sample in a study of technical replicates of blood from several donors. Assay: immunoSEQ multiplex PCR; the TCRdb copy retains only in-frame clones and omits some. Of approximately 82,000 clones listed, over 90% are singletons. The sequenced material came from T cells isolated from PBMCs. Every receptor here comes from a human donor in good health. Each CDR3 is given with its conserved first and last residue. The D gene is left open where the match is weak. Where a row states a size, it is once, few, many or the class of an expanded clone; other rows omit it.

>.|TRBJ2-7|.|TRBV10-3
TGTGCCATCAGTCCCGAGGCCCTCAGGGACTTGTCCTACGAGCAGTACTTC
CAISPEALRDLSYEQYF
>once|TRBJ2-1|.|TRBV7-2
TGTGCCAGCAGCTTAGAGAGGCCCCCCAACGAGCAGTTCTTC
CASSLERPPNEQFF
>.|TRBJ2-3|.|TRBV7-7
TGTGCCAGCAGCCTCGGGACATACACAGATACGCAGTATTTT
CASSLGTYTDTQYF
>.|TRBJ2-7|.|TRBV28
TGTGCCAGCTTTGCGGAGGCGACCTACGAGCAGTACTTC
CASFAEATYEQYF
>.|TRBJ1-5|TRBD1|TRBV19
TGTGCCACGGCAGGGGGAATATATAGCAATCAGCCCCAGCATTTT
CATAGGIYSNQPQHF
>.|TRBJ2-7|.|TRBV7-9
TGTGCCAGCAGCCAGAAATACGAGCAGTACTTC
CASSQKYEQYF
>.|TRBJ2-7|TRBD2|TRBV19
TGTGCCAGTAGTAACGGACTAGCGGGAGTTGGCTACGAGCAGTACTTC
CASSNGLAGVGYEQYF
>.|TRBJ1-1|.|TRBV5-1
TGCGCCAGCAGCCCACAGGTTTACACTGAAGCTTTCTTT
CASSPQVYTEAFF
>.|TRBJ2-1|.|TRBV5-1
TGCGCCAGCAGGGGGCTGGTCGTAGGGGGCAATGAGCAGTTCTTC
CASRGLVVGGNEQFF
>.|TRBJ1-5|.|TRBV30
TGTGCCTGGAGTGTACTGGCAGGGTTCGAGCAGCCCCAGCATTTT
CAWSVLAGFEQPQHF
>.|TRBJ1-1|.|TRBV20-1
TGCAGTGCTTGGGCGTGGACTGAAGCTTTCTTT
CSAWAWTEAFF
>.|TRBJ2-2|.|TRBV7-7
TGTGCCAGCAGCCTGGGACAAAACACCGGGGAGCTGTTTTTT
CASSLGQNTGELFF
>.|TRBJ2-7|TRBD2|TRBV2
TGTGCCAGCAGTGAGCTAGCGGGAGAGGCTGCGTACGAGCAGTACTTC
CASSELAGEAAYEQYF
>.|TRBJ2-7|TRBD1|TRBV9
TGTGCCAGCAGCATAATGACAGGGGGCGAGCAGTACTTC
CASSIMTGGEQYF
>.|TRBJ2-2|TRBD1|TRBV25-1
TGTGCCAGCAGTGACACACAGGGGACCGGGGAGCTGTTTTTT
CASSDTQGTGELFF
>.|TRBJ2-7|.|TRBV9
TGTGCCAGCAGCTTGAAGACTAGTCCTCTATACGAGCAGTACTTC
CASSLKTSPLYEQYF